This paragraph reports one T cell receptor beta chain. This sample was taken from a study of blood T cell repertoires in COVID-19. About the study: Collection of acute and convalescent COVID-19 samples took place in the United States, Italy and Spain. PBMCs, B-cell-depleted T cells, or T cells provided the cDNA or gDNA that made up the material.

CDR1 and CDR2 (germline): KGHSY, FQNENV. Trimming took 1 base from V and 2 from J, leaving 9 bases between them. The CDR3 contains 15 residues. The authors' processing: Estimated nucleated cell counts came from reference gene primer amplification. Data came from immunoSEQ multiplex PCR; TCRdb stores just in-frame clones and leaves some out. The DNA gave D and trimming, while V, J and clone size come from that table. Here the sample spans over 200,000 clones, nearly 90% being singletons. Source material: peripheral blood. This clonotype was sampled from a young woman who had recovered from COVID-19. V gene TRBV16 combines with J gene TRBJ1-5; possible D gene TRBD1, 6 bases. CDR3 amino acids: CASSQWHRGNQPQHF. In DNA, the CDR3 is TGTGCCAGCAGCCAATGGCACAGGGGCAATCAGCCCCAGCATTTT.